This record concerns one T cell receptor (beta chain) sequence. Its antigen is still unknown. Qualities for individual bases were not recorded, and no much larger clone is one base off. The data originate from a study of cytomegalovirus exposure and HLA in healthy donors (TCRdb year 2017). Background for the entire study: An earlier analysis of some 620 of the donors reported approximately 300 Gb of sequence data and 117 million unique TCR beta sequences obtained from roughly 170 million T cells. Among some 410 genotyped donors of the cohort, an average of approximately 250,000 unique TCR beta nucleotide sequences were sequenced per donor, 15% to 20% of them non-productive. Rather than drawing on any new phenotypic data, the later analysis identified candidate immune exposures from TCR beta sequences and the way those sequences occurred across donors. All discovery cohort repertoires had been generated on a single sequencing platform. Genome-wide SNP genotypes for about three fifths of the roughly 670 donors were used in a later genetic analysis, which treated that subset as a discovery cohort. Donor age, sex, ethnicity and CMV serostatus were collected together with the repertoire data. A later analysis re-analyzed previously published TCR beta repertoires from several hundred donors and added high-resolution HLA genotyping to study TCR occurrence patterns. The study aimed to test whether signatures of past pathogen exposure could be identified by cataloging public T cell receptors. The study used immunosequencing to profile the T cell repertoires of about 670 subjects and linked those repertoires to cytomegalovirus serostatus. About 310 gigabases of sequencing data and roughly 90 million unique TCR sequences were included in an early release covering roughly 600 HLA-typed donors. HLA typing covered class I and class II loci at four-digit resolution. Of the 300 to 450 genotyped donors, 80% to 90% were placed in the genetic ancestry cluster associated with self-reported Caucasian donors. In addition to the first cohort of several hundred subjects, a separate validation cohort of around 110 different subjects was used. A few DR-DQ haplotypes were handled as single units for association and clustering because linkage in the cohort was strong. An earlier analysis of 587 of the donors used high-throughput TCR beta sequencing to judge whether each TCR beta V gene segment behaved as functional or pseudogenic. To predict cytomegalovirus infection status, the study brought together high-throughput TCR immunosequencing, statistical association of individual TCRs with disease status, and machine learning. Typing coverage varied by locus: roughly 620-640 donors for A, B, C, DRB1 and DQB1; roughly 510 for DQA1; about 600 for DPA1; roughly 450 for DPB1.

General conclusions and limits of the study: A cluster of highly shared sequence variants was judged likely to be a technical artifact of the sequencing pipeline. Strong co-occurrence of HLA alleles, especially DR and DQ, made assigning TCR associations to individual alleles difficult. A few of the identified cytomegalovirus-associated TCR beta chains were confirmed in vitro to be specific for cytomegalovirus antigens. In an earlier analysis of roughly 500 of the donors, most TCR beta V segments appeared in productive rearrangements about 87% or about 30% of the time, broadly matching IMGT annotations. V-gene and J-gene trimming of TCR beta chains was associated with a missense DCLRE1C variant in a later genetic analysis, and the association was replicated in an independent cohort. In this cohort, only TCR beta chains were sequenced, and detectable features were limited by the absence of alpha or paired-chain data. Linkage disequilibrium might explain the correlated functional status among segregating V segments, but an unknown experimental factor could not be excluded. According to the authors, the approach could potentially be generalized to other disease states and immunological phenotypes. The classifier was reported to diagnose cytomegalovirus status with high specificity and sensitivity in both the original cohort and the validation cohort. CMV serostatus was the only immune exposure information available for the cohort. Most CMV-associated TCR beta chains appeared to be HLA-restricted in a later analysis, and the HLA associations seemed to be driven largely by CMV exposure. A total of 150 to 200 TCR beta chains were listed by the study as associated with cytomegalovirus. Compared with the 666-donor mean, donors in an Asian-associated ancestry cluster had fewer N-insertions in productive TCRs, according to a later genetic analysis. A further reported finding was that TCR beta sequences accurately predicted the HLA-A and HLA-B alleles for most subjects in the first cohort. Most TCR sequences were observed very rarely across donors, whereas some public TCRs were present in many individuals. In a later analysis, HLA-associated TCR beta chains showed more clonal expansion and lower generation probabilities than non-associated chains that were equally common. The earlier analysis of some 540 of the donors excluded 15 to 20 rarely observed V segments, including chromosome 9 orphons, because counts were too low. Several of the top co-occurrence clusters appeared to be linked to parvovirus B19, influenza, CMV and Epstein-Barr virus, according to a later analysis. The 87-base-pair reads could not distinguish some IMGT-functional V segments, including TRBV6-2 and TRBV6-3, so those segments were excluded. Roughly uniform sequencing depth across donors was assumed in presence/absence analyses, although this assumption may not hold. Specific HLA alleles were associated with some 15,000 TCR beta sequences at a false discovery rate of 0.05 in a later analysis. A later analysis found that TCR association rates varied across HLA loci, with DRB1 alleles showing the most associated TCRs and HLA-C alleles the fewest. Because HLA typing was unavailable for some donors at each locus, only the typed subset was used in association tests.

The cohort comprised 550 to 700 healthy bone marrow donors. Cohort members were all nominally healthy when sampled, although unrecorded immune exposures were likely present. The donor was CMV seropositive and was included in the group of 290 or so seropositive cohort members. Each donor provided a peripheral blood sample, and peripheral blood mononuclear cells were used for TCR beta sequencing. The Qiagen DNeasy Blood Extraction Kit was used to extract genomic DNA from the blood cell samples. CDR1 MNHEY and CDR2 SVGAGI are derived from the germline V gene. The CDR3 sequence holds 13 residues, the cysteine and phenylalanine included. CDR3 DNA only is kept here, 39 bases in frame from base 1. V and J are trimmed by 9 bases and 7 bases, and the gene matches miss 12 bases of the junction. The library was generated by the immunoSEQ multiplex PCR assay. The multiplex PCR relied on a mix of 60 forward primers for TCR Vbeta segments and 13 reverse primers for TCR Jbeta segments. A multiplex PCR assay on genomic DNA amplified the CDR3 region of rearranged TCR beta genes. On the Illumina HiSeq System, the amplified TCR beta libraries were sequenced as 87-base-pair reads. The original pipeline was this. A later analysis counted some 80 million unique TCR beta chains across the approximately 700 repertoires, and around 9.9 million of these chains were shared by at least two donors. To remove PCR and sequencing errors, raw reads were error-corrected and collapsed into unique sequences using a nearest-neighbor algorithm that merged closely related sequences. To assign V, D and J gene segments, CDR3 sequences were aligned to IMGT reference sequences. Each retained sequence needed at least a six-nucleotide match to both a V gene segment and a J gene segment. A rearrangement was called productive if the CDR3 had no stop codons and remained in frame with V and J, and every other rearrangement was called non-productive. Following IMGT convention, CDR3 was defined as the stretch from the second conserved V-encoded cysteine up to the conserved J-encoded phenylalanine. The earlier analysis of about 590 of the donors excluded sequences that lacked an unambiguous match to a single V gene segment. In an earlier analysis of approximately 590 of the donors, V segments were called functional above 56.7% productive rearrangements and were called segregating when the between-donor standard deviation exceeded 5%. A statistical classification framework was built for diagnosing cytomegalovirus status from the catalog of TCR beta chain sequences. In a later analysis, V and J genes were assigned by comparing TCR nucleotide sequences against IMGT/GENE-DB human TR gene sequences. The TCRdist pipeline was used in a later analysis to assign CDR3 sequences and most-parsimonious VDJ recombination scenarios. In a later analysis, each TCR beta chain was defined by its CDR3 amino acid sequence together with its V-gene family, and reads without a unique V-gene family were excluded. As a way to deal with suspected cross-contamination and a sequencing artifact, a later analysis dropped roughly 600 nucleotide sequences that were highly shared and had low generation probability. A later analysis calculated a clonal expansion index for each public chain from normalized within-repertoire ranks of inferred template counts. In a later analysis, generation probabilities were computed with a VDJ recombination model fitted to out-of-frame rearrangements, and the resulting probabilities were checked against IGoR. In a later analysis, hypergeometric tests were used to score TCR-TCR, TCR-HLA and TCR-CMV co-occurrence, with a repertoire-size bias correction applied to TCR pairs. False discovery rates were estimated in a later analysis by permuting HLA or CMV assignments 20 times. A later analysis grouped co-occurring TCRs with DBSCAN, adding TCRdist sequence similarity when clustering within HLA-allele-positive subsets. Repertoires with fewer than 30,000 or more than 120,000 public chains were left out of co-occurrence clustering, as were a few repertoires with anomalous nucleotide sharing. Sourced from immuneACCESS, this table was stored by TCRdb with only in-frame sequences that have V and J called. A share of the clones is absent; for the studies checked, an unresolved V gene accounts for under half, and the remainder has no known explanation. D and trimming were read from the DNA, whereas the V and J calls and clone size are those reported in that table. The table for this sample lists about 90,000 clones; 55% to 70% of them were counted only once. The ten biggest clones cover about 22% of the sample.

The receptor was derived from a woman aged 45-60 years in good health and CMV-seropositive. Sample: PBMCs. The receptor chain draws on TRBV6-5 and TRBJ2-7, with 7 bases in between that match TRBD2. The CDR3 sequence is CASSLGGSGEQYF. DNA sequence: TGTGCCAGTAGCCTGGGGGGGTCGGGAGAGCAGTACTTC.